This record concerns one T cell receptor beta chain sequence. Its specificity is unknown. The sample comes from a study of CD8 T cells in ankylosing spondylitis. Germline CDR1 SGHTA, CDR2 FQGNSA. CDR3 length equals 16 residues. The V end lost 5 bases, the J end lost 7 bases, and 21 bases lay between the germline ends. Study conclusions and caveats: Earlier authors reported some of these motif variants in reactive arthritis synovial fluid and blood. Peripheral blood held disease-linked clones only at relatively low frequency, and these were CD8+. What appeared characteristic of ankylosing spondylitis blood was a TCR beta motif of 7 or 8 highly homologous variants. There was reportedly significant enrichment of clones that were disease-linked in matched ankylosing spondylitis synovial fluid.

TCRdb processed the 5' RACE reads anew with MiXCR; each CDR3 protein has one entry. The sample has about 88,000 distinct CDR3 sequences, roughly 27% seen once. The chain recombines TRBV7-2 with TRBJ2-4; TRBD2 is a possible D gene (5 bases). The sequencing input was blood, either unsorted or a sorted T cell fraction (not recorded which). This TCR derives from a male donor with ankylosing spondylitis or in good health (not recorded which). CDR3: CASSPPSGGPRNIQYF. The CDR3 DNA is TGTGCCAGCAGCCCTCCGTCTGGAGGACCTAGGAACATTCAGTACTTC.